These T cell receptor beta chains were read from a single sample in a study of blood T cell repertoires in COVID-19. Clones were read by immunoSEQ multiplex PCR, and TCRdb kept only the in-frame ones, dropping some. Of some 200,000 clones listed, roughly 87% are singletons. Sample: PBMCs or T cells enriched from blood (not recorded which). These receptors were taken from a young man with acute COVID-19. Each CDR3 is given with its conserved first and last residue. A D gene is named only where the DNA matches it firmly. Clone sizes are given selectively: once, few, many, or a class where the clone is expanded.

DNA	CDR3	D	size	J	V
TGTGCCAGCAGCCGGGACCGAACCCGGGGGATTTACGAGCAGTACTTC	CASSRDRTRGIYEQYF	NA	NA	TRBJ2-7	TRBV5-5
TGTGCCAGCAGTTTCGAAGCCCGAGAAGCTTTCTTT	CASSFEAREAFF	NA	NA	TRBJ1-1	TRBV12-3/TRBV12-4
TGTGCCAGCAGCTTAGCAGGGAGCTCCTACGAGCAGTACTTC	CASSLAGSSYEQYF	NA	NA	TRBJ2-7	TRBV7-9
TGTGCCAGCTCACCATCGGACTATGGCTACACCTTC	CASSPSDYGYTF	NA	once	TRBJ1-2	TRBV18
TGTGCCAGCAGCTCTGGGTACGGGCCGAACAGGTACGAGCAGTACTTC	CASSSGYGPNRYEQYF	NA	NA	TRBJ2-7	TRBV11-2
TGTGCCAGCAGCTTAGGAGTATACGAGCAGTACTTC	CASSLGVYEQYF	NA	NA	TRBJ2-7	TRBV11-2
TGCGCCAGCAGCCTAACCGGGGGGACAGGGGGGAATCAGCCCCAGCATTTT	CASSLTGGTGGNQPQHF	TRBD1	NA	TRBJ1-5	TRBV4-1
TGTGCCACCGTGAAACCGGGACAGGGGAGGAATGAGCAGTTCTTC	CATVKPGQGRNEQFF	TRBD1	NA	TRBJ2-1	TRBV19
TGTGCCAGCAGTGAATCGACAGGGTTTTACTACGAGCAGTACTTC	CASSESTGFYYEQYF	TRBD1	NA	TRBJ2-7	TRBV6-1
TGTGCCAGCAGCTCCACAACGCGACAGAGGAACACTGAAGCTTTCTTT	CASSSTTRQRNTEAFF	NA	NA	TRBJ1-1	TRBV11-1
TGTGCCAGCAGTCTACTAGCGGGCACCTACAATGAGCAGTTCTTC	CASSLLAGTYNEQFF	TRBD2	NA	TRBJ2-1	TRBV2
TGCAGTGCTAGTTGGGCTAGCGGGATAGAGCAGTACTTC	CSASWASGIEQYF	TRBD2	NA	TRBJ2-7	TRBV20-1
TGTGCCGGAAAAAGCGGGAGTTGGATCACCGGGGAGCTGTTTTTT	CAGKSGSWITGELFF	TRBD2	NA	TRBJ2-2	TRBV30
TGTGCCAGCAGCCAAGATAGGGGCGCAGGGTCATATTTT	CASSQDRGAGSYF	NA	NA	TRBJ1-3	TRBV3-1/TRBV3-2
TGTGCCAGCTCACCCGGGACAGGTTCTTCCTACGAGCAGTACTTC	CASSPGTGSSYEQYF	TRBD1	NA	TRBJ2-7	TRBV18
TGTGCCTGGGAGAGGGATTTAGCGGGAGCTATAGGTGAGCAGTTCTTC	CAWERDLAGAIGEQFF	TRBD2	NA	TRBJ2-1	TRBV30
TGTGCCAGTAGTAGCAGAACCGAGGGCTCCTACGAGCAGTACTTC	CASSSRTEGSYEQYF	NA	NA	TRBJ2-7	TRBV19
TGTGCCTGGAGTGGACTTAGCTCCTACGAGCAGTACTTC	CAWSGLSSYEQYF	NA	NA	TRBJ2-7	TRBV30
TGTGCCTGGAGACAGACAGGGCAGGCAGATACGCAGTATTTT	CAWRQTGQADTQYF	TRBD1	NA	TRBJ2-3	TRBV30
TGTGCCAGCAGTGAAGCATTCGGGAGTCCCCGGCTCTTC	CASSEAFGSPRLF	NA	NA	TRBJ2-1	TRBV2
TGCGCCAGCAGCGGCAGACAGGGCCAGAACACTGAAGCTTTCTTT	CASSGRQGQNTEAFF	TRBD1	NA	TRBJ1-1	TRBV4-1
TGTGCCTGGGTCGGTACTGGAAACACCATATATTTT	CAWVGTGNTIYF	NA	NA	TRBJ1-3	TRBV30
TGTGCCAGTACCCCGAGGGGGGGAGTCTACGAGCAGTACTTC	CASTPRGGVYEQYF	NA	NA	TRBJ2-7	TRBV19
TGTGCCAGCAGCCCGTTGAGGGAGACAGGGGGCGACACCGGGGAGCTGTTTTTT	CASSPLRETGGDTGELFF	TRBD1	NA	TRBJ2-2	TRBV5-6
TGCGCCAGCAGCTTGGGGGGACAGGCCCAAGAGACCCAGTACTTC	CASSLGGQAQETQYF	TRBD1	once	TRBJ2-5	TRBV5-1
TGTGCCAGCAGTTCCGGACAGGGGGCGTTTAATGGCTACACCTTC	CASSSGQGAFNGYTF	TRBD1	NA	TRBJ1-2	TRBV28
TGTGCCAGCAGCGGGAGGACAGTCACGCCCAATTCACCCCTCCACTTT	CASSGRTVTPNSPLHF	NA	NA	TRBJ1-6	TRBV9
TGTGCCAGCAGTTTGACTAGTCCATCAGATACGCAGTATTTT	CASSLTSPSDTQYF	NA	NA	TRBJ2-3	TRBV27
TGTGCCAGCAGCCCTAATTCTGCTGGCTATGGCTACACCTTC	CASSPNSAGYGYTF	NA	NA	TRBJ1-2	TRBV7-2
TGTGCCAGCAGTTCCGAAGGGAGGGGGTACAATGAGCAGTTCTTC	CASSSEGRGYNEQFF	NA	NA	TRBJ2-1	TRBV28
TGTGCCAGTAGTCCCCCTCGTGGGCACACTGAAGCTTTCTTT	CASSPPRGHTEAFF	NA	NA	TRBJ1-1	TRBV19
TGTGCCAGCAGCCCCCCCGGGACTAGCGGGAGGGGAAGGCGAGAGACCCAGTACTTC	CASSPPGTSGRGRRETQYF	TRBD2	NA	TRBJ2-5	TRBV7-9
TGCAGTGCTAGTTACCATCCCCCCGGCGGGGAGAGGGCTGGTCCTGGGGAGCTGTTTTTT	CSASYHPPGGERAGPGELFF	NA	NA	TRBJ2-2	TRBV20-1
TGTGCCAGCAGATGGACAGGGTACACAGATACGCAGTATTTT	CASRWTGYTDTQYF	TRBD1	NA	TRBJ2-3	TRBV2
TGCGCCAGCAGCCCGGGACAGGCAACTAATGAAAAACTGTTTTTT	CASSPGQATNEKLFF	TRBD1	few	TRBJ1-4	TRBV5-1
TGTGCCAGCAGCTTTCCCCCCCCCAGAGATACGCAGTATTTT	CASSFPPPRDTQYF	NA	NA	TRBJ2-3	TRBV7-2
TGTGCCAGCAGCGTACTACGGGGACTAGCGGGGGAGGGGAATGAGCAGTTCTTC	CASSVLRGLAGEGNEQFF	TRBD2	NA	TRBJ2-1	TRBV11-2
TGCAGCGGACTACAGGGACGCTTAATGTTTTTT	CSGLQGRLMFF	NA	NA	TRBJ1-4	TRBV29-1
TGTGCCTGCGACCCCGCCAGAGCGGGAGCTAACACCGGGGAGCTGTTTTTT	CACDPARAGANTGELFF	TRBD2	NA	TRBJ2-2	TRBV30